This T cell receptor (beta chain) was sequenced for a study of regulatory T cells in long-lasting Graves disease. Study-wide results and limits: Persistent patients shared 2,741 public clonotypes among themselves. Newly diagnosed patients shared fewer, at nearly 1,000.

Trimming at V came to 5 bases and at J to 7 bases, leaving 13 bases not matched to a gene. The CDR3 is 15 amino acids. CDR3-region Arm-PCR and iRepertoire HTBI primers produced the TCR beta libraries. Authors' data handling: Across samples, around 60 TRBV and some 15 TRBJ segments were found. TCRdb fed the multiplex PCR reads into MiXCR, producing one record per CDR3 protein. The V and J calls come from TCRdb's annotation, not from the publication. This sample yields hundreds of thousands of distinct CDR3 sequences, of which around 21% are seen a single time; about 7.8% belongs to the top ten. At least ten counts were recorded for this clonotype. Its antigen is as yet unknown. Time point denoted: persistent/refractory GD, antithyroid drugs over 5 years with positive TRAb. From RNA extracted from PBMCs, the TCR library was made.

V gene TRBV12-3 or TRBV12-4 combines with J gene TRBJ2-7, with 8 bases matching TRBD1. Sequencing used peripheral blood mononuclear cells (PBMCs), obtained when the disease was refractory, from a patient treated with antithyroid drugs. This clonotype originated in a female donor with Graves disease. CDR3 coding DNA: TGTGCCAGCAGTGATCCGTGGACAGGGAAATGGGAGCAGTACTTC. Translation: CASSDPWTGKWEQYF.